This T cell receptor (beta chain) emerged from a study of cytomegalovirus exposure and HLA in healthy donors. The PCR employed 60 Vbeta primers together with 13 Jbeta primers. Some clones are missing from TCRdb's copy, which holds only in-frame ones; the method was immunoSEQ multiplex PCR. In the table there are 150,000 to 200,000 clones, about 90% of which are singletons. Specimen: PBMCs. The clonotype was recovered from a girl under three years old in good health and CMV-seronegative.

CDR3 DNA: TGTGCCGGCAGTCAATGGAGGGAGCAGTACTTC. Its translation: CAGSQWREQYF. This chain uses TRBV30 with TRBJ2-7, with D possibly TRBD2 on 5 matching bases. Trimming shortened V by 8 bases and J by 7 bases, and 15 bases separated the two germline ends. The CDR3 is 11 amino acids. Germline-derived CDR1 and CDR2 are GTSNPN and SVGIG (reference sequence).